This entry features one T cell receptor beta chain sequence. This entry comes from a study of blood T cell repertoires in COVID-19. Study context: Nucleic acid was either cDNA or gDNA, and it came from T cells, B-cell-depleted T cells, or PBMCs.

V lost 1 base to trimming and J lost 10 bases; unmatched junction nucleotides: 8. The CDR3 runs 15 residues. CDR1 is GTSNPN and CDR2 is SVGIG in the germline V gene (reference sequence). Some clones are missing from TCRdb's copy, which holds only in-frame ones; the method was immunoSEQ multiplex PCR. Of approximately 130,000 clones in the sample, about 87% were seen once. The chain recombines TRBV30 with TRBJ1-6, with TRBD1 matching 9 bases. The receptor was derived from a woman aged 45-59 years with acute or convalescent COVID-19. Sequenced input: peripheral blood. The CDR3 DNA follows: TGTGCCTGGAGTGAGGGACAGGGATTTCGGTCACCCCTCCACTTT. Amino acids: CAWSEGQGFRSPLHF. Full variable domain (remainder filled in from reference TRBV30 and TRBJ1-6): SQTIHQWPATLVQPVGSPLSLECTVEGTSNPNLYWYRQAAGRGLQLLFYSVGIGQISSEVPQNLSASRPQDRQFILSSKKLLLSDSGFYLCAWSEGQGFRSPLHFGNGTRLTVT.